A single sample is the source of the 12 T cell receptor beta chains below, sequenced in a study of siplizumab effects on memory and regulatory T cells. TCRdb's copy holds only in-frame clones and misses some; the assay was immunoSEQ multiplex PCR. Of 99,000 or so clones listed, about 95% are singletons. The sequencing input was non-Treg CD4+ T cells sorted from blood. Receptor source: a human donor in good health.

J is TRBJ1-2 and V is TRBV9; 9 nucleotides align to TRBD1. The CDR3 runs to 15 residues. Per germline, CDR1 SGDLS and CDR2 YYNGEE. The J segment lost 3 bases and the V segment lost 0 bases, leaving 3 bases of the junction unmatched. The CDR3 sequence is CASSVGDREDYGYTF. The CDR3 nucleotides read TGTGCCAGCAGCGTAGGGGACAGGGAGGACTATGGCTACACCTTC.

J is TRBJ1-4 and V is TRBV15; the D gene is possibly TRBD1 (5 bases). The CDR3 has 15 amino acids. Looked up from germline, CDR1 is LNHNV and CDR2 is YYDKDF (reference sequence). Trimming left V 0 bases short and J 6 bases short, with 11 bases between. CDR3 in DNA: TGTGCCACCAGCAGAGATCGAGCAGGGTATGAAAAACTGTTTTTT. It translates to CATSRDRAGYEKLFF.

The rearrangement joins TRBV13 to TRBJ1-5; D possibly corresponds to TRBD1 (6 bases). Germline CDR1 reads PRHDT; CDR2 reads FYEKMQ (reference sequence). CDR3 length: 14 residues. The V gene lost 5 bases and the J gene lost 6 bases, with 14 bases spanning the gap. Written as DNA, the CDR3 is TGTGCCAGCAGCCTGGGGGGGGCGGGTCAGCCCCAGCATTTT. Encoded protein: CASSLGGAGQPQHF.

As DNA, the CDR3 is TGTGCCTGGAGCATACAGGGATACGAGCAGTACTTC. This translates into CAWSIQGYEQYF. The rearrangement uses TRBV30 and TRBJ2-7; D is possibly TRBD1 (6 bases). Looked up from germline, CDR1 is GTSNPN and CDR2 is SVGIG (reference sequence). V lost 3 bases and J 4 bases, leaving 10 bases between the germline ends. The CDR3 consists of 12 residues.

V usage is TRBV27 and J usage is TRBJ2-1, with 13 bases that match TRBD2. Per the germline V gene, CDR1 is MNHEY and CDR2 is SMNVEV (reference sequence). The CDR3 loop spans 16 amino acids. Germline trimming cut 6 bases from V and 7 bases from J; bases unmatched to any gene: 9. The CDR3 DNA reads TGTGCCAGCAGCCTCCCCGGGACTAGCGGGGTAAATGAGCAGTTCTTC. It encodes CASSLPGTSGVNEQFF.

The chain employs TRBV5-1 and TRBJ2-7; 7 bases line up with TRBD2. CDR3 size: 17 residues. Germline values: CDR1 SGHRS, CDR2 YFSETQ. J was trimmed by 3 bases and V by 2 bases; bases with no gene match: 14. The CDR3 reads CASSFRASSGENYEQYF. Written as DNA, the CDR3 is TGCGCCAGCAGCTTTAGGGCTAGCAGCGGGGAAAACTACGAGCAGTACTTC.

The chain uses TRBV29-1 and TRBJ2-2, with a possible D match to TRBD1 (6 bases). The ends were cut back, 7 bases at V and 12 bases at J, with 18 bases in the middle. The length of the CDR3 is 12 residues. Germline CDR1 SQVTM, CDR2 ANQGSEA. For the CDR3, the DNA is TGCAGCGCCAAGTTCACAGGGAGAAAGCTGTTTTTT. Its protein is CSAKFTGRKLFF.

In this sample, this clone turned up once. This rearrangement joins TRBV6-1 to TRBJ2-1; tentative D call: TRBD2 (6 bases). From germline, CDR1 is MNHNS and CDR2 SASEGT. V lost 4 bases to trimming and J lost 4 bases, with 17 bases between them. This CDR3 has 16 residues. CDR3 sequence (DNA): TGTGCCAGCAGTGCCTATTCCGGGAGTGGGTACAATGAGCAGTTCTTC. Its protein product is CASSAYSGSGYNEQFF.

The gene calls are TRBV9 and TRBJ1-4; 7 nucleotides align to TRBD1. The V segment lost 1 base and the J segment 7 bases; nucleotides outside the gene matches: 4. Germline assignment: CDR1 SGDLS and CDR2 YYNGEE. The CDR3 length is 14 residues. Here the CDR3 DNA reads TGTGCCAGCAGCGTAAGGGGGCTGGGTGAAAAACTGTTTTTT. Encoded protein: CASSVRGLGEKLFF.

V is TRBV28 and J is TRBJ1-1; D ambiguous. Trimming took off 6 bases at V and 0 bases at J, with 17 bases between the two ends. The CDR3 contains 16 residues. The V gene's germline CDR1 is MDHEN and CDR2 SYDVKM. The CDR3 DNA sequence: TGTGCCAGCAGCCCCACGGGCGGACGGATGAACACTGAAGCTTTCTTT. Translating gives CASSPTGGRMNTEAFF. The full variable domain, its missing parts supplied by reference TRBV28 and TRBJ1-1, is DVKVTQSSRYLVKRTGEKVFLECVQDMDHENMFWYRQDPGLGLRLIYFSYDVKMKEKGDIPEGYSVSREKKERFSLILESASTNQTSMYLCASSPTGGRMNTEAFFGQGTRLTVV.

The chain recombines TRBV15 with TRBJ2-7; D possibly uses TRBD1 or TRBD2 (5 bases each). The ends were cut back, 0 bases at V and 0 bases at J, with 12 bases in the middle. This CDR3 comprises 16 residues. Germline values: CDR1 LNHNV, CDR2 YYDKDF (reference sequence). CDR3 bases: TGTGCCACCAGCAGAGACGTGGGGCGGGCCTCCTACGAGCAGTACTTC. It translates to CATSRDVGRASYEQYF.

This chain links TRBV6-6 with TRBJ1-2; TRBD1 is a possible D gene (6 bases). Deletions cut 5 bases from V and 5 bases from J, with 9 bases between. CDR1 MNHNY and CDR2 SVGAGI come from the germline V gene (reference sequence). This CDR3 is built from 12 residues. The CDR3 reads CASSGGGYGYTF. The CDR3 DNA reads as TGTGCCAGCAGTGGAGGGGGTTATGGCTACACCTTC.